This TCR beta chain was recovered during a study of response to subunit inactivated influenza vaccine. Study-wide findings and caveats: Few additional T cells are recruited per seasonal influenza vaccination, authors suggested.

TCRdb redid the calling of the RT-PCR reads with MiXCR, one entry per CDR3 protein. The sample includes fewer than 750,000 distinct CDR3 sequences, 14% seen only once; the top ten take approximately 12%. CDR1 and CDR2 from the germline V gene are DFQATT and SNEGSKA (reference sequence). Germline trimming cut 6 bases from V and 4 bases from J; bases unmatched to any gene: 5. The CDR3 has 13 amino acids. As regards this clonotype: What it recognizes is unknown.

The TCR sequence derives from a man aged 45-60 years who received an inactivated influenza vaccine. The chain is built from TRBV20-1 and TRBJ2-3, with 9 nucleotides matching TRBD1. The sequencing used PBMCs from blood, collected 11 to 12 days after vaccination. The CDR3 nucleotides read TGCAGTGCCTGGACAGGGGCCGCAGATACGCAGTATTTT. Translating gives CSAWTGAADTQYF.